This entry describes one T cell receptor beta chain. This clone came up a few times. Its target antigen remains unknown. No base quality values were provided; no much bigger clone lies one nucleotide off. This record belongs to a study of cytomegalovirus exposure and HLA in healthy donors (dated by TCRdb to the late 2010s). Some background on the complete study: An earlier analysis of roughly 500 of the donors reported 276 Gb of sequence data and 100 million to 140 million unique TCR beta sequences from 150 million to 200 million T cells. Roughly 310 gigabases of sequencing data and 80 million or so unique TCR sequences were included in an early release covering roughly 700 HLA-typed donors. Of the 300 to 400 genotyped donors, approximately 83% fell in the genetic ancestry cluster associated with self-reported Caucasian donors. The study was designed to test whether signatures of past pathogen exposure could be identified by cataloging public T cell receptors. The study used immunosequencing to profile the T cell repertoires of several hundred subjects and linked those repertoires to cytomegalovirus serostatus. Besides the first cohort of around 700 subjects, a separate validation cohort made up of 120 different subjects was used. To predict cytomegalovirus infection status, the study combined high-throughput TCR immunosequencing, statistical association of individual TCRs with disease status, and machine learning. A later analysis re-analyzed previously published TCR beta repertoires from 500 to 700 donors and added high-resolution HLA genotyping to study TCR occurrence patterns. Rather than drawing on any new phenotypic data, the later analysis identified candidate immune exposures from TCR beta sequences and the way those sequences occurred across donors. An earlier analysis of more than 450 of the donors used high-throughput TCR beta sequencing to judge whether each TCR beta V gene segment behaved as functional or pseudogenic. Donor age, sex, ethnicity and CMV serostatus were compiled alongside the repertoire data. In a later genetic analysis, genome-wide SNP genotypes for about three fifths of the 666 donors were used, and that subset was treated as a discovery cohort. Every repertoire in the discovery cohort had been generated on one and the same sequencing platform. HLA typing covered class I and class II loci at four-digit resolution. Typing coverage varied by locus: about 629-640 donors for A, B, C, DRB1 and DQB1; roughly 500 for DQA1; 606 for DPA1; around 490 for DPB1. Because of strong linkage in the cohort, four or five DR-DQ haplotypes were treated as single units for association and clustering. Among around 400 genotyped donors of the cohort, an average of roughly 240,000 unique TCR beta nucleotide sequences were sequenced per donor, 15% to 20% of them non-productive. What the research found in general, with its limitations: The study gave a list of some 150 TCR beta chains associated with cytomegalovirus. The presence/absence analyses assumed that sequencing depth was roughly uniform across donors, and that assumption may not be true. Because HLA typing was unavailable for some donors at each locus, only the typed subset was used in association tests. The sequencing pipeline was judged likely to have produced a cluster of highly shared sequence variants as a technical artifact. About 17 rarely observed V segments, including chromosome 9 orphons, were excluded from the earlier analysis of just under 600 of the donors because counts were too low. A few of the identified cytomegalovirus-associated TCR beta chains were confirmed in vitro to be specific for cytomegalovirus antigens. CMV serostatus was the only immune exposure information available for the cohort. Compared with equally common non-associated chains, HLA-associated TCR beta chains in a later analysis were more clonally expanded and had lower generation probabilities. A later analysis reported that several top co-occurrence clusters appeared linked to parvovirus B19, influenza, CMV and Epstein-Barr virus. It was suggested by the authors that the approach could potentially be generalized to other disease states and immunological phenotypes. Only TCR beta chains were sequenced in this cohort, and the absence of alpha or paired-chain data limited detectable features. A later genetic analysis associated a missense DCLRE1C variant with V-gene and J-gene trimming of TCR beta chains, and an independent cohort replicated the association. Across donors, most TCR sequences were observed very rarely, whereas some public TCRs were present in many individuals. A later analysis found that most CMV-associated TCR beta chains appeared HLA-restricted, with HLA associations seemingly driven largely by CMV exposure. In a later genetic analysis, fewer N-insertions in productive TCRs were reported among donors in an Asian-associated ancestry cluster than the roughly 640-donor mean. A further reported finding was that TCR beta sequences accurately predicted the HLA-A and HLA-B alleles for most subjects in the first cohort. In both the original and validation cohorts, the classifier was reported to diagnose cytomegalovirus status with high specificity and sensitivity. Specific HLA alleles were associated with roughly 16,000 TCR beta sequences at a false discovery rate of 0.05 in a later analysis. When HLA alleles, especially DR and DQ, strongly co-occurred, TCR associations were difficult to assign to individual alleles. Linkage disequilibrium might explain the correlated functional status among segregating V segments, but an unknown experimental factor could not be excluded. In a later analysis, TCR association rates were found to vary across HLA loci, with the most associated TCRs seen for DRB1 alleles and the fewest for HLA-C alleles. Broadly in line with IMGT annotations, most TCR beta V segments showed up in productive rearrangements about 87% or about 30% of the time in an earlier analysis of approximately 600 of the donors.

Library prep was done by the immunoSEQ multiplex PCR assay. For the multiplex PCR, a mixture combining 60 forward primers for TCR Vbeta segments and 13 reverse primers for TCR Jbeta segments was used. The CDR3 region of rearranged TCR beta genes was amplified from genomic DNA by a multiplex PCR assay. The Illumina HiSeq System was used to sequence the amplified TCR beta libraries as 87-base-pair reads. The original pipeline was this. A later analysis counted 65 million to 90 million unique TCR beta chains across the 550 to 800 repertoires, and roughly 11 million of these chains were shared by at least two donors. Raw reads were error-corrected and collapsed into unique sequences with a nearest-neighbor algorithm that merged closely related sequences to remove PCR and sequencing errors. CDR3 sequences were aligned to IMGT reference sequences to assign V, D and J gene segments. For a sequence to be retained, a match of at least six nucleotides to both a V gene segment and a J gene segment was required. Rearrangements were called productive when the CDR3 lacked stop codons and stayed in frame with V and J; all others were non-productive. Following IMGT convention, CDR3 was defined as the stretch from the second conserved V-encoded cysteine up to the conserved J-encoded phenylalanine. Sequences without an unambiguous match to a single V gene segment were excluded from the earlier analysis of 450 to 750 of the donors. An earlier analysis of roughly 590 of the donors called V segments functional above 56.7% productive rearrangements and segregating when the between-donor standard deviation exceeded 5%. A statistical classification framework was developed to diagnose cytomegalovirus status using the catalog of TCR beta chain sequences. In a later analysis, V and J genes were assigned by comparing TCR nucleotide sequences against IMGT/GENE-DB human TR gene sequences. A later analysis assigned CDR3 sequences and most-parsimonious VDJ recombination scenarios with the TCRdist pipeline. In a later analysis, every TCR beta chain was defined by the combination of its CDR3 amino acid sequence and its V-gene family, and reads without a unique V-gene family were dropped. In a later analysis, 450 to 600 highly shared, low-generation-probability nucleotide sequences were removed to address suspected cross-contamination and a sequencing artifact. In a later analysis, a clonal expansion index was calculated for each public chain from normalized within-repertoire ranks of inferred template counts. A later analysis computed generation probabilities with a VDJ recombination model fitted to out-of-frame rearrangements, and checked the results against IGoR. In a later analysis, TCR-TCR, TCR-HLA and TCR-CMV co-occurrence was scored with hypergeometric tests, and a repertoire-size bias correction was applied to TCR pairs. False discovery rates were estimated in a later analysis by permuting HLA or CMV assignments 20 times. In a later analysis, co-occurring TCRs were grouped using DBSCAN, with TCRdist sequence similarity added in when clustering inside HLA-allele-positive subsets. Co-occurrence clustering excluded repertoires with fewer than 30,000 or more than 120,000 public chains, plus five with anomalous nucleotide sharing. TCRdb's version of the immuneACCESS table is confined to in-frame rearrangements and falls short of the full clone set. An unresolved V gene accounts for under half of the shortfall where checked; the remainder is of unknown origin. V, J and clone size reflect that table, while D and trimming were determined from the DNA. The sample table holds over 50,000 clones, of which about 86% were seen once. The ten most abundant clones make up around 1.7% of the sample.

In total, around 600 healthy bone marrow donors made up the cohort. All cohort members were sampled while nominally healthy, although unrecorded immune exposures were likely present. The donor was CMV seronegative and belonged to the group of under 400 seronegative cohort members. A peripheral blood sample was provided by each donor, and peripheral blood mononuclear cells were used for TCR beta sequencing. Genomic DNA was extracted from the blood cell samples with the Qiagen DNeasy Blood Extraction Kit. Sequences were obtained from PBMCs. The clonotype originates from a man aged 40-55 years in good health and CMV-seronegative.

The DNA sequence is as follows: TGTGCCAGCAGCCTGGACAGGAGAGGCGAAAAACTGTTTTTT. This translates into CASSLDRRGEKLFF. The V gene is TRBV5-4 and the J gene is TRBJ1-4; 7 nucleotides in the junction match TRBD1. Reading the germline V gene (reference sequence) gives CDR1 SGHNT and CDR2 YYREEE. Unmatched junction bases come to 8, with V trimmed by 4 bases and J by 8 bases. The CDR3 runs 14 residues from the cysteine to the phenylalanine. Only CDR3 DNA is held: 42 bases, read in frame from base 1.